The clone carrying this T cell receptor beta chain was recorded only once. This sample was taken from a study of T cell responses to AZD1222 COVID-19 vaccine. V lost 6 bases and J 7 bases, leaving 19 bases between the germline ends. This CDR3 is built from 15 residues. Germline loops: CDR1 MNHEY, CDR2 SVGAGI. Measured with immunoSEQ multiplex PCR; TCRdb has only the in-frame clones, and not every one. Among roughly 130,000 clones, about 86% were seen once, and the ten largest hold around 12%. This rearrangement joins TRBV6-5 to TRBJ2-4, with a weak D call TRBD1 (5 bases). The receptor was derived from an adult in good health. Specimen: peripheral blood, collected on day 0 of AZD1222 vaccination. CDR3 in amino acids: CASRAQGYDGNIQYF. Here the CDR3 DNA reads TGTGCCAGCAGAGCCCAGGGTTATGATGGCAACATTCAGTACTTC.